This TCR beta chain was documented in a study of T-cell reconstitution after alpha-beta-depleted transplantation in children. Germline CDR1 reads SGHRS; CDR2 reads YFSETQ. V lost 0 bases, J lost 8 bases, and 13 bases stayed unmatched. The CDR3 totals 16 residues. Study results and caveats: Most T-cell counts and diversity one year after the transplant came from T cells that were newly produced. In patients about two months after transplant, alpha-beta T cells reportedly arose from several hundred expanded graft clones. Elevated TCRbeta diversity at day 60 was traced, in some patients, to surviving recipient T cells and thymic progenitors.

Construction of the TCRbeta library involved unique molecular identifiers. One entry per CDR3 protein results from TCRdb running MiXCR on the PCR reads. The sample holds approximately 400,000 distinct CDR3 sequences, around 15% seen once. As regards this clonotype: As yet, its antigen is unknown.

The source material was PBMCs, mostly from graft donor cells, sampled 360 days after TCRalphabeta/CD19-depleted stem cell transplant. This TCR derives from a boy in the first two years of life who had a stem cell transplant for Wiskott-Aldrich syndrome, so the T cells may come from the graft donor. This chain links TRBV5-1 with TRBJ1-1; TRBD1 matches at 7 bases. CDR3 loop: CASSLAGAGQITEAFF. CDR3 coding DNA: TGCGCCAGCAGCTTGGCGGGGGCGGGACAGATTACAGAAGCTTTCTTT.